The 27 T cell receptor beta chains reported below all come from one sample, sequenced in a study of OX40 agonist ivuxolimab in advanced cancers. Sequencing used immunoSEQ multiplex PCR; TCRdb keeps in-frame clones, though not all of them. The data hold 89,000 or so clones, with about 90% observed a single time. Sequenced here: CD4+ or CD8+ T cells sorted from blood, sampled in a trial of the OX40 agonist ivuxolimab. The receptors derive from an adult with an advanced solid tumor such as melanoma, head and neck, liver or kidney cancer.

The chain has TRBV7-2 and TRBJ2-3; D is ambiguous. The CDR3 contains 17 residues. Between the trimmed V and J ends, which lost 5 bases and 2 bases, there was a span of 20 bases. Per germline, CDR1 SGHTA and CDR2 FQGNSA. CDR3 sequence reads: CASSTLVPGYNTDTQYF. For the CDR3, the DNA is TGTGCCAGCAGCACTCTCGTCCCAGGATATAACACAGATACGCAGTATTTT.

The chain combines TRBV28 with TRBJ2-1; D gene ambiguous. Germline loops: CDR1 MDHEN, CDR2 SYDVKM. This CDR3 contains 14 residues. V was trimmed by 1 base and J by 9 bases, leaving 13 bases between them. CDR3 region: CASSLLVGPGEQFF. The CDR3 nucleotides are TGTGCCAGCAGTTTATTGGTAGGGCCGGGTGAGCAGTTCTTC.

The chain uses TRBV27 and TRBJ1-2; TRBD1 matches at 9 bases. This CDR3 contains 17 residues. In germline, CDR1 is MNHEY, CDR2 SMNVEV (reference sequence). Trimming at V came to 2 bases and at J to 0 bases, leaving 7 bases not matched to a gene. CDR3 DNA sequence: TGTGCCAGCAGTTTAGGACAGGGGTTGGGAGCTAACTATGGCTACACCTTC. Translating it yields CASSLGQGLGANYGYTF.

The V and J genes are TRBV6-5 and TRBJ1-2; D may be TRBD1 (5 bases). The CDR3 covers 15 residues. Trimming stripped 2 bases from V and 4 bases from J, with 14 bases between. From germline, CDR1 is MNHEY and CDR2 SVGAGI. The CDR3 here is CASSYTGPVGYGYTF. In DNA form, the CDR3 reads TGTGCCAGCAGTTACACAGGCCCCGTAGGCTATGGCTACACCTTC.

The gene calls are TRBV27 and TRBJ2-1; TRBD1 is a possible D gene (6 bases). CDR3 size: 14 residues. The V end lost 1 base, the J end lost 9 bases, and 13 bases lay between the germline ends. Germline V lookup: CDR1 MNHEY, CDR2 SMNVEV (reference sequence). The CDR3 DNA sequence: TGTGCCAGCAGTTTATTCCAGGGGTGGGGTGAGCAGTTCTTC. This sequence encodes CASSLFQGWGEQFF.

The rearrangement uses TRBV7-8 and TRBJ2-1; D ambiguous. In germline, CDR1 is SGHVS, CDR2 FQNEAQ. This CDR3 contains 14 residues. Trimming removed 3 bases at V and 4 bases at J, with 10 bases between. The CDR3 reads CASSLGMEYNEQFF. The CDR3 DNA sequence: TGTGCCAGCAGCTTGGGCATGGAGTACAATGAGCAGTTCTTC. The full variable domain, in which reference TRBV7-8 and TRBJ2-1 provide the parts outside the CDR3, is GAGVSQSPRYKVAKRGQDVALRCDPISGHVSLFWYQQALGQGPEFLTYFQNEAQLDKSGLPSDRFFAERPEGSVSTLKIQRTQQEDSAVYLCASSLGMEYNEQFFGPGTRLTVL.

The CDR3 DNA reads as TGTGCCTGGGCGGACCCCCCTAATGAAAAACTGTTTTTT. It codes for CAWADPPNEKLFF. The chain employs TRBV30 and TRBJ1-4; D is ambiguous. Germline lookup yields CDR1 GTSNPN and CDR2 SVGIG (reference sequence). V shed 5 bases and J shed 3 bases, with 10 bases lying between them. The CDR3 spans 13 residues.

The gene calls are TRBV9 and TRBJ2-7; TRBD2 might be the D (5 bases). This CDR3 comprises 15 residues. The germline CDR1 and CDR2 sequences are SGDLS and YYNGEE. V was clipped by 4 bases and J by 6 bases, with 20 bases between them. The CDR3, as DNA: TGTGCCAGCAGCCCGACAAGTGAGGGAGATCGCGAGCAGTACTTC. Its protein is CASSPTSEGDREQYF.

V is TRBV4-2 and J is TRBJ2-1, with 9 bases that match TRBD2. The germline V gene encodes CDR1 LGHNA and CDR2 YNFKEQ. This CDR3 comprises 20 residues. With V trimmed by 0 bases and J by 0 bases, 12 bases remained unmatched. The DNA of the CDR3 is TGTGCCAGCAGCCAAGATCCTAGCGGGGCCCCCAGGGGCTCCTACAATGAGCAGTTCTTC. Protein product: CASSQDPSGAPRGSYNEQFF.

The V gene is TRBV6-6, the J gene TRBJ2-1, with 11 positions matching TRBD2. The CDR3 is 15 residues long. The ends lost 2 bases at V and 7 bases at J; junction bases unmatched: 4. CDR1 MNHNY and CDR2 SVGAGI come from the germline V gene (reference sequence). Here the CDR3 reads CASSYLAGGKNEQFF. The CDR3 DNA follows: TGTGCCAGCAGTTACCTAGCGGGGGGCAAGAATGAGCAGTTCTTC.

This clone was observed a few times. The rearrangement links TRBV30 to TRBJ1-2, with D hard to call. Germline-derived CDR1 and CDR2 are GTSNPN and SVGIG (reference sequence). Trimming took 2 bases from V and 4 from J, leaving 8 bases between them. The CDR3 is 12 amino acids. In DNA form, the CDR3 reads TGTGCCTGGAGTCTGCAGGCCTATGGCTACACCTTC. Protein: CAWSLQAYGYTF.

J is TRBJ2-5 and V is TRBV30; D is unresolved. This CDR3 spans 11 amino acids. V shed 1 base and J shed 4 bases, with 4 bases lying between them. CDR1 is GTSNPN, CDR2 SVGIG, per germline (reference sequence). The CDR3 sequence is CAWSARETQYF. Written as DNA, the CDR3 is TGTGCCTGGAGTGCCCGAGAGACCCAGTACTTC.

The J gene is TRBJ2-3, the V gene TRBV4-3; D unclear. CDR1 LGHNA and CDR2 YSLEER come from the germline V gene. Trimming cost V 0 bases and J 1 base, with 14 bases left between them. The CDR3 is 17 residues long. The CDR3 spells CASSQDPAGPRTDTQYF. For the CDR3, the DNA is TGCGCCAGCAGCCAAGATCCCGCAGGACCTCGCACAGATACGCAGTATTTT.

The V gene is TRBV7-9, the J gene TRBJ1-5; D is unresolved. The CDR3 contains 14 residues. Germline CDR1 is SEHNR and CDR2 is FQNEAQ (reference sequence). The ends were cut back, 1 base at V and 1 base at J, with 5 bases in the middle. DNA of the CDR3: TGTGCCAGCAGCTTAGGCAGGAGCAATCAGCCCCAGCATTTT. It specifies CASSLGRSNQPQHF.

The rearrangement links TRBV28 to TRBJ2-7; D is perhaps TRBD1 (6 bases). The CDR3 length is 14 residues. In germline, CDR1 is MDHEN, CDR2 SYDVKM. V lost 5 bases and J lost 0, with 11 bases in between. In DNA, the CDR3 is TGTGCCAGCAGTATCACAGGGAGCTCCTACGAGCAGTACTTC. This translates into CASSITGSSYEQYF.

The rearrangement uses TRBV30 and TRBJ1-6, with 7 nucleotides matching TRBD1. V was clipped by 0 bases and J by 16 bases; unmatched bases: 6. Germline CDR1 GTSNPN, CDR2 SVGIG (reference sequence). This CDR3 region has 12 residues. In DNA, the CDR3 is TGTGCCTGGAGTGTACGCAGGGGGAATCTCCACTTT. Protein product: CAWSVRRGNLHF.

The rearrangement links TRBV7-8 to TRBJ2-1, with 10 nucleotides matching TRBD2. The CDR3 sequence is 15 residues long. Losses at the gene ends were 5 bases for V and 3 bases for J; bases not matched to a gene: 4. Per the germline V gene, CDR1 is SGHVS and CDR2 is FQNEAQ. CDR3 loop: CASSLRLAGYNEQFF. The DNA of the CDR3 is TGTGCCAGCAGCCTCCGACTAGCGGGCTACAATGAGCAGTTCTTC.

The chain couples TRBV4-1 to TRBJ1-1; 7 bases are a match to TRBD1. Germline V gene sequence: CDR1 MGHRA, CDR2 YSYEKL. The CDR3 runs to 17 residues. J lost 0 bases, V lost 3 bases, and 10 bases had no gene match. CDR3 sequence: CASSHLLGQTLNTEAFF. The CDR3 DNA follows: TGCGCCAGCAGCCACTTATTGGGACAGACCTTGAACACTGAAGCTTTCTTT.

The chain recombines TRBV5-6 with TRBJ2-5; TRBD2 aligns across 11 bases. Germline V gives CDR1 SGHDT, CDR2 YYEEEE. After removal of 2 bases from V and 5 bases from J, the junction contained 14 bases not matched to a gene. CDR3 length equals 18 residues. CDR3 nucleotide sequence: TGTGCCAGCAGCTTTGTTAGACTAGCGGGAAGTCTTTTGGAGACCCAGTACTTC. Its translation: CASSFVRLAGSLLETQYF. The whole variable domain, remainder taken from reference TRBV5-6 and TRBJ2-5, is DAGVTQSPTHLIKTRGQQVTLRCSPKSGHDTVSWYQQALGQGPQFIFQYYEEEERQRGNFPDRFSGHQFPNYSSELNVNALLLGDSALYLCASSFVRLAGSLLETQYFGPGTRLLVL.

V gene TRBV6-5 combines with J gene TRBJ2-5; no firm D call. CDR1 and CDR2 from the germline V gene are MNHEY and SVGAGI. Deletions cut 5 bases from V and 7 bases from J, with 17 bases between. The CDR3 contains 14 residues. The CDR3 sequence is CASSPLDLPGTQYF. For the CDR3, the DNA is TGTGCCAGCAGTCCCTTGGACCTCCCCGGGACCCAGTACTTC.

Turning to this clone: One end of the junction does not line up with germline, which may come from a read error. The rearrangement joins TRBV28 to TRBJ2-3; TRBD1 agrees at 12 bases. CDR3 length equals 15 residues. In germline, CDR1 is MDHEN, CDR2 SYDVKM. The CDR3 bases are TGTGCCAGCAGTTTAGGGACAGGGGGCACCGATACGCAGTATTTT. This codes for CASSLGTGGTDTQYF.

The chain couples TRBV28 to TRBJ1-5, with D perhaps matching TRBD1 (6 bases). This CDR3 has 14 amino acids. Deletions cut 6 bases from V and 3 bases from J, with 12 bases between. Germline CDR1 MDHEN, CDR2 SYDVKM. CDR3 loop: CASRAGEINQPQHF. The DNA of the CDR3 is TGTGCCAGCAGGGCAGGGGAGATCAATCAGCCCCAGCATTTT.

The rearrangement joins TRBV15 to TRBJ1-5; no clear D. Trimming shortened V by 0 bases and J by 3 bases, and 12 bases separated the two germline ends. The CDR3 runs 16 residues. CDR1 and CDR2 from the germline V gene are LNHNV and YYDKDF (reference sequence). The CDR3 bases are TGTGCCACCAGCAGAGATCACAGCATGGCCAATCAGCCCCAGCATTTT. It encodes CATSRDHSMANQPQHF.

The genes are TRBV28 and TRBJ1-5; D not certain. Germline V lookup: CDR1 MDHEN, CDR2 SYDVKM. CDR3 length: 13 residues. V lost 6 bases to trimming and J lost 7 bases, with 13 bases between them. The CDR3 sequence: CASSLRFGQPQHF. In nucleotides, the CDR3 is TGTGCCAGCAGCCTCAGGTTTGGGCAGCCCCAGCATTTT. Full variable domain (rest looked up from reference TRBV28 and TRBJ1-5): DVKVTQSSRYLVKRTGEKVFLECVQDMDHENMFWYRQDPGLGLRLIYFSYDVKMKEKGDIPEGYSVSREKKERFSLILESASTNQTSMYLCASSLRFGQPQHFGDGTRLSIL.

This clone was detected a few times. This chain uses TRBV11-3 with TRBJ2-5, with D possibly matching TRBD1 (5 bases). Germline CDR1 reads SGHNT; CDR2 reads YENEEA. CDR3 size: 11 residues. Deletions cut 5 bases from V and 9 bases from J, with 10 bases between. CDR3 sequence (DNA): TGTGCCAGCAGCACGCTAGGGGCCCAGTACTTC. Protein: CASSTLGAQYF.

The chain has TRBV30 and TRBJ2-3; either TRBD1 or TRBD2 may fit D (5 bases each). Per germline, CDR1 GTSNPN and CDR2 SVGIG (reference sequence). This CDR3 is built from 15 residues. The ends were cut back, 0 bases at V and 2 bases at J, with 12 bases in the middle. The CDR3 loop is CAWSVTGTFTDTQYF. CDR3 nucleotide sequence: TGTGCCTGGAGTGTTACGGGGACCTTCACAGATACGCAGTATTTT.

This clone showed up just a few times. V usage is TRBV25-1 and J usage is TRBJ1-6; D unclear. Between the trimmed V and J ends, which lost 6 bases and 10 bases, there was a span of 10 bases. Germline V gene sequence: CDR1 MGHDK, CDR2 SYGVNS. CDR3 length equals 12 residues. In nucleotides, the CDR3 is TGTGCCAGCAGGGATTATTCCTCACCCCTCCACTTT. As protein: CASRDYSSPLHF.